The rows below give T cell receptor beta chains drawn from one sample of a study of identical twins. One entry per CDR3 protein results from TCRdb running MiXCR on the 5' RACE reads. The sample yields approximately 260,000 distinct CDR3 sequences, over 11% seen once. The sequencing input was memory (CD45RO+) T cells sorted from blood. The receptors here all came from a woman aged 18-29 years in good health. CDR3s include the opening cysteine and the closing phenylalanine or tryptophan. D genes are given only for firm matches. Clone size, where shown, is once, few, many, or a class for clones that have expanded.

J gene,clone size,D gene,V gene,CDR3 DNA,CDR3 protein
TRBJ2-1,few,TRBD1,TRBV7-8,TGTGCCACTCAGACAGGGTCTGCCACTTACAATGAGCAGTTCTTC,CATQTGSATYNEQFF
TRBJ2-5,few,NA,TRBV7-6,TGTGCCAGCAGCTTAGAGGTTTGGGAGTATGAGACCCAGTACTTC,CASSLEVWEYETQYF
TRBJ2-7,NA,NA,TRBV20-1,TGCAGTGCTAGAGATCGACTAGGATTCTACGAGCAGTACTTC,CSARDRLGFYEQYF
TRBJ2-1,few,NA,TRBV29-1,TGCAGCGTCACGGTTCGGGGGTCCGGGCATGAGCAGTTCTTC,CSVTVRGSGHEQFF
TRBJ2-3,NA,NA,TRBV5-1,TGCGCCAGCAGCTTTATTTCTGGGGAAGGAGATACGCAGTATTTT,CASSFISGEGDTQYF
TRBJ2-7,few,NA,TRBV29-1,TGCAGCGGTGGACAAGGCTCCTACGAGCAGTACTTC,CSGGQGSYEQYF
TRBJ1-2,NA,TRBD1,TRBV12-3/TRBV12-4,TGTGCCAGCAGTCGACAGGGGTACTATGGCTACACCTTC,CASSRQGYYGYTF
TRBJ2-1,NA,TRBD2,TRBV20-1,TGCAGTGCCTTGACGGCTAGCGGGAGGTCTTACAATGAGCAGTTCTTC,CSALTASGRSYNEQFF
TRBJ2-7,many,TRBD2,TRBV20-1,TGCAGTGCTAGAGCTAGACTAGCGGGAGACGAGCAGTACTTC,CSARARLAGDEQYF
TRBJ2-7,few,NA,TRBV11-2,TGTGCCAGCAGCCCCAGCCGAAAAAACGAGCAGTACTTC,CASSPSRKNEQYF